The clone carrying this T cell receptor beta chain was observed once. These data are taken from a study of blood T cell repertoires in COVID-19. Trimming pared 7 bases from V and 7 bases from J, leaving 19 bases between. The CDR3 totals 14 residues. Germline V gene lookup returns CDR1 PRHDT and CDR2 FYEKMQ (reference sequence). Source study methods: Counts of nucleated cells, estimated from reference gene primer amplification, were obtained. Using immunoSEQ multiplex PCR, the repertoire was profiled, and TCRdb retains in-frame clones only, with some absent. V and J calls and clone size are as listed in that table; D and trimming were resolved from the DNA. The table shows about 200,000 clones, with approximately 86% occurring only once. The study recruited people aged 18 to 89 years across around 23 US areas. Participants' reported clinical history set cohort assignment.

The J gene is TRBJ1-2, the V gene TRBV13; unclear D gene. The sequence derives from a woman in her twenties or thirties who had recovered from COVID-19. The sample comprised PBMCs or T cells enriched from blood (not recorded which). The CDR3 sequence is CASTRGGGLVGYTF. CDR3 in DNA: TGTGCCAGCACCCGCGGAGGAGGGCTGGTTGGCTACACCTTC. Based on the CDR3 plus reference TRBV13 and TRBJ1-2, the full variable domain is AAGVIQSPRHLIKEKRETATLKCYPIPRHDTVYWYQQGPGQDPQFLISFYEKMQSDKGSIPDRFSAQQFSDYHSELNMSSLELGDSALYFCASTRGGGLVGYTFGSGTRLTVV.